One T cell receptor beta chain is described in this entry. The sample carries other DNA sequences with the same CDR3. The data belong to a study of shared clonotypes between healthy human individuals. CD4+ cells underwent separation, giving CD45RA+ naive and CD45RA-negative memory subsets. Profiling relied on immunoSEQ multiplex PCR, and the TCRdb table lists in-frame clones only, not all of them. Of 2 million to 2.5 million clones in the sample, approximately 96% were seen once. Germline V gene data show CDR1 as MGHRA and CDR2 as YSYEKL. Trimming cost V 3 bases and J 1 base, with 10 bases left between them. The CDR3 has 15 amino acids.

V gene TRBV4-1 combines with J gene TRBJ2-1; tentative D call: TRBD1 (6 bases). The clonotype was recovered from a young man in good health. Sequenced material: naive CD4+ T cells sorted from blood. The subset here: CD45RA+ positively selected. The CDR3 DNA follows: TGCGCCAGCAGCCAGGATGGACAGTCCTACAATGAGCAGTTCTTC. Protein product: CASSQDGQSYNEQFF.